The sequence of this T cell receptor (beta chain) was determined in a study of cytomegalovirus exposure and HLA in healthy donors. General observations from the study: A later analysis showed that HLA-associated TCR beta chains had undergone more clonal expansion than equally common others. Cytomegalovirus status, reportedly, was diagnosed with high specificity and sensitivity by the classifier.

The CDR3 consists of 13 residues. V lost 1 base and J lost 6, with 10 bases in between. Germline CDR1 is SGHDN and CDR2 is FVKESK. A remark on this clone: Its specificity is unknown.

13 Jbeta primers and 60 Vbeta primers were used for the PCR. Sequenced by immunoSEQ multiplex PCR; TCRdb stores in-frame clones only, minus some. The repertoire holds about 140,000 clones, with approximately 83% as singletons. The V and J genes are TRBV14 and TRBJ2-7; D remains ambiguous. Sequencing was performed on PBMCs. This clonotype was obtained from a male donor in good health and CMV-seronegative. Here the CDR3 DNA reads TGTGCCAGCAGCCAAGTGAGGCACGCCGAGCAGTACTTC. Translated, it gives CASSQVRHAEQYF.